This T cell receptor (beta chain) emerged from a study of cytomegalovirus exposure and HLA in healthy donors. At the level of the study: Out of around 360 genotyped donors, approximately 84% belonged to the Caucasian-associated ancestry cluster.

Germline-derived CDR1 and CDR2 are SGHVS and FQNEAQ. The J segment lost 7 bases and the V segment lost 2 bases, leaving 11 bases of the junction unmatched. This CDR3 comprises 18 residues. General study results and limits: In an earlier analysis, productive rearrangement rates for most beta V segments clustered near 87% or 30%. The authors enumerated some 160 TCR beta chains as linked to cytomegalovirus. A likely sequencing artifact accounted for one observed cluster of highly shared sequence variants.

The PCR used 60 Vbeta and 13 Jbeta primers. Profiling relied on immunoSEQ multiplex PCR, and the TCRdb table lists in-frame clones only, not all of them. The data show over 90,000 clones, under 85% seen once. This clone was detected only once. The antigen remains unidentified. Sequencing input: PBMCs. The sequence was obtained from a woman aged 70-85 years in good health and CMV-seropositive. This chain connects TRBV7-8 to TRBJ2-1; 13 bases line up with TRBD2. CDR3 amino acids: CASSLRSSGLAGPNEQFF. The CDR3 coding sequence is TGTGCCAGCAGCTTAAGGAGCTCGGGACTAGCGGGACCGAATGAGCAGTTCTTC. Complete variable domain (other parts from reference TRBV7-8 and TRBJ2-1): GAGVSQSPRYKVAKRGQDVALRCDPISGHVSLFWYQQALGQGPEFLTYFQNEAQLDKSGLPSDRFFAERPEGSVSTLKIQRTQQEDSAVYLCASSLRSSGLAGPNEQFFGPGTRLTVL.